A selection of T cell receptor beta chains follows, all from one sample in a study of cytomegalovirus exposure and HLA in healthy donors. The protocol was immunoSEQ multiplex PCR, while the TCRdb copy is restricted to in-frame clones and leaves out a portion. The data hold about 200,000 clones, with approximately 80% observed a single time. Material for sequencing was PBMCs. These receptor sequences come from a woman in her twenties or thirties in good health and CMV-seronegative. CDR3s include the opening cysteine and the closing phenylalanine or tryptophan. The D gene is left open where the match is weak. Clone size is not always given. Where it is, it says once, few, many or a class for expanded clones.

d_call j_call v_call cdr3_length clone_size cdr3_nt cdr3_aa
TRBD2 TRBJ2-1 TRBV25-1 16 NA TGTGCCAGCAGCCCCCGGGAGGGGAGCTCCTACAATGAGCAGTTCTTC CASSPREGSSYNEQFF
TRBD1 TRBJ1-1 TRBV5-1 16 NA TGCGCCAGCAGCCCCGGGACAGGGGGCCTGAACACTGAAGCTTTCTTT CASSPGTGGLNTEAFF
NA TRBJ2-1 TRBV27 15 NA TGTGCCAGCAGTATGGCAGGGGTAACCTACAATGAGCAGTTCTTC CASSMAGVTYNEQFF
NA TRBJ1-5 TRBV28 15 once TGTGCCAGCAGTCCAAGCTCCGAGACTCCCCAGCCCCAGCATTTT CASSPSSETPQPQHF
NA TRBJ2-2 TRBV5-6 15 NA TGTGCCAGCAGCTTGGTGTTGGGGCTCACCGGGGAGCTGTTTTTT CASSLVLGLTGELFF
TRBD2 TRBJ2-5 TRBV30 16 NA TGTGCCTGGCGTAAGGGGAGCGGGGGCCCCGGGGAGACCCAGTACTTC CAWRKGSGGPGETQYF
NA TRBJ1-5 TRBV6-1 14 NA TGTGCCGGATCCGGGACAACTAGCAATCAGCCCCAGCATTTT CAGSGTTSNQPQHF
TRBD1 TRBJ1-1 TRBV19 19 NA TGTGCCAGTAGTATAGGGTACACAGGGGGCAAATCGGGTGGCACTGAAGCTTTCTTT CASSIGYTGGKSGGTEAFF
TRBD1 TRBJ2-3 TRBV6-1 15 NA TGTGCCAGCAGTGTAAACCGGGACAGGGGTCACACGCAGTATTTT CASSVNRDRGHTQYF
NA TRBJ2-1 TRBV18 14 NA TGTGCCAGCTCACCGAGGAGGTCCTACAATGAGCAGTTCTTC CASSPRRSYNEQFF
NA TRBJ2-2 TRBV7-3 13 NA TGTGCCAGCAGCTTAACATTCGCCGGGGAGCTGTTTTTT CASSLTFAGELFF
NA TRBJ2-7 TRBV7-2 12 NA TGTGCCAGCAGCCTTCCCTGGGAGGAGCAGTACTTC CASSLPWEEQYF
NA TRBJ2-7 TRBV5-1 12 NA TGCGCCAGCAGCTCCTTTCCGGGGAAGGAGTACTTC CASSSFPGKEYF
NA TRBJ2-7 TRBV11-2 10 NA TGTGCCAGCTCTTCCTACGAGCAGTACTTC CASSSYEQYF
NA TRBJ2-1 TRBV27 14 NA TGTGCCAGCCGATCCCCTTCGGGATACAATGAGCAGTTCTTC CASRSPSGYNEQFF
TRBD1 TRBJ1-2 TRBV7-9 17 NA TGTGCCAGCAGCTTAGAAGGGGACAGGGTATGGATCTATGGCTACACCTTC CASSLEGDRVWIYGYTF
TRBD1 TRBJ2-7 TRBV29-1 16 NA TGCAGCGTTGTCGCCCGGGACAGGGTAGGCTCCTACGAGCAGTACTTC CSVVARDRVGSYEQYF
NA TRBJ1-1 TRBV5-1 14 NA TGCGCCAGCTTGGAACAGCCAGGGAACACTGAAGCTTTCTTT CASLEQPGNTEAFF
TRBD1 TRBJ1-5 TRBV19 18 NA TGTGCCAGTAGTTCTACGACAGGGGCGGGATGGATATTTCAGCCCCAGCATTTT CASSSTTGAGWIFQPQHF